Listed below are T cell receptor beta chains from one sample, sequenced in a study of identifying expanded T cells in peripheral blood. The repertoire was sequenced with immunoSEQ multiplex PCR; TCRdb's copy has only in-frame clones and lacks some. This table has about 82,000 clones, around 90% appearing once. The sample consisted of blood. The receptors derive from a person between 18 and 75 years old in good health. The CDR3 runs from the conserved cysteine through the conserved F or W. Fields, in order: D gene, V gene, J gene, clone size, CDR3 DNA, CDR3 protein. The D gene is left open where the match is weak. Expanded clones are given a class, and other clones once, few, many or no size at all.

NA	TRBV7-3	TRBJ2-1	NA	TGTGCCAGCAGCCCGGGACCGATTAATGAGCAGTTCTTC	CASSPGPINEQFF
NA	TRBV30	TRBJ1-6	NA	TGTGCCTGGAGTGTCATCTGGTCGGGGGTTGGTTCACCCCTCCACTTT	CAWSVIWSGVGSPLHF
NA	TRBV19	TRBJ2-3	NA	TGTGCCAGTTCCACTCAAACGGGAGATACGCAGTATTTT	CASSTQTGDTQYF
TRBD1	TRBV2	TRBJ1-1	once	TGTGCCAGCAGCGGGACAGGTGAAGCTTTCTTT	CASSGTGEAFF
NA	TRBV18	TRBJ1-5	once	TGTGCCAGCTCACCGGGGGTAGGGAATCAGCCCCAGCATTTT	CASSPGVGNQPQHF
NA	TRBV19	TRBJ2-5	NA	TGTGCCAGTACCGGGGATCAAGAGACCCAGTACTTC	CASTGDQETQYF
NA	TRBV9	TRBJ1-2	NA	TGTGCCAGCAGCGAGAACTCGGGCAGTTCCGGCTACACCTTC	CASSENSGSSGYTF
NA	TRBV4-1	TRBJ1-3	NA	TGCGCCAGCAGCCAAGGACAGGTCTCTGGAAACACCATATATTTT	CASSQGQVSGNTIYF
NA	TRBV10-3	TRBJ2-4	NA	TGTGCCATCAGCGCGGGTGGGGCCAAAAACATTCAGTACTTC	CAISAGGAKNIQYF
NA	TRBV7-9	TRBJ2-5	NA	TGTGCCAGCAGCTTAGAATCGGGGGGCCGGGAGACCCAGTACTTC	CASSLESGGRETQYF
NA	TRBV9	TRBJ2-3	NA	TGTGCCAGCAGCGCGGACATTAGCACAGATACGCAGTATTTT	CASSADISTDTQYF
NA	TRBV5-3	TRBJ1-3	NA	TGTGCCAGAAGCTTCCGGACAGCGACTGGAAACACCATATATTTT	CARSFRTATGNTIYF
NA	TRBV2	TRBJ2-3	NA	TGTGCCGGGTCGCCGGGCGCAGATACGCAGTATTTT	CAGSPGADTQYF
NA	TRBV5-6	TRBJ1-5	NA	TGTGCCAGCAGCTTTCAGACGGATACCCATCAGCCCCAGCATTTT	CASSFQTDTHQPQHF
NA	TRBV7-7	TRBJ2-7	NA	TGTGCCAGCAGCTTTAGGCAGGGATCCTACGAGCAGTACTTC	CASSFRQGSYEQYF
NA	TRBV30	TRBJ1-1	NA	TGTGCCTGGAGCCAGATGTCGAACACTGAAGCTTTCTTT	CAWSQMSNTEAFF
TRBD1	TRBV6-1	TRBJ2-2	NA	TGTGCCAGCAGAGGGACAGCGACCGGGGAGCTGTTTTTT	CASRGTATGELFF
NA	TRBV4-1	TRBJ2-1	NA	TGCGCCAGCAGCCCTCCGGGGGTGAAGGCTACCTACAATGAGCAGTTCTTC	CASSPPGVKATYNEQFF
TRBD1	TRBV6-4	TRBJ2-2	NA	TGTGCCAGCAGCCGGGACAGCTCTACCACCGGGGAGCTGTTTTTT	CASSRDSSTTGELFF
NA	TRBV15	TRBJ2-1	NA	TGTGCCACCAGCCGTGGGGGGAGCTCCTACAATGAGCAGTTCTTC	CATSRGGSSYNEQFF
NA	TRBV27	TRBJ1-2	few	TGTGCCAGCAGCCCCACCTCGGGGGGCGGGGGCTACACCTTC	CASSPTSGGGGYTF
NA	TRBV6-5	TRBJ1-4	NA	TGTGCCAGCAGCTACACGGGGAGGGAAAAACTGTTTTTT	CASSYTGREKLFF
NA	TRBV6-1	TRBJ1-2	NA	TGTGCCAGCAGTGAATTTGACAGCTATGGCTACACCTTC	CASSEFDSYGYTF
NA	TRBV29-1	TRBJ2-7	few	TGCAGCGTTGAGGGGTGGGAGGTGCACGAGCAGTACTTC	CSVEGWEVHEQYF
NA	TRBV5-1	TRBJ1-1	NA	TGCGCCAGCAGCACCGGGAGAAACACTGAAGCTTTCTTT	CASSTGRNTEAFF
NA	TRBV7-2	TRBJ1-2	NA	TGTGCCAGCTCAGTCAACACCTATGGCTACACCTTC	CASSVNTYGYTF
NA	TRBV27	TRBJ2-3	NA	TGTGCCAGCAGTTTGGGGCTATCGGGACCCCTCGGAACCACAGATACGCAGTATTTT	CASSLGLSGPLGTTDTQYF
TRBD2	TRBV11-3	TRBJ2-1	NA	TGTGCCAGCAGAGTCGAAAGCGGGAGGTATCTTTACAATGAGCAGTTCTTC	CASRVESGRYLYNEQFF
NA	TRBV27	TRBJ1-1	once	TGTGCCAGCAGTTTATATGGGACAAAGAACACTGAAGCTTTCTTT	CASSLYGTKNTEAFF
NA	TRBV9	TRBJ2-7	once	TGTGCCAGCAGCGTAGGAGGTGGAATCTCCTACGAGCAGTACTTC	CASSVGGGISYEQYF
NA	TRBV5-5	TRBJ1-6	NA	TGTGCCAGCAGCCCGGACGTTTTCCCTAATTCACCCCTCCACTTT	CASSPDVFPNSPLHF
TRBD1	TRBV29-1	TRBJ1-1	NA	TGCAGCGTCGGGACAGCGAACACTGAAGCTTTCTTT	CSVGTANTEAFF
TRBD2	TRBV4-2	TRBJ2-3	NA	TGTGCCAGCAGCCAAGATTGGCTAGCGGGAGGGCCAATAGATACGCAGTATTTT	CASSQDWLAGGPIDTQYF
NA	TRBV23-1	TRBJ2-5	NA	TGCGCCAGCAGTCAATGGGTGACGCCCACAGGGTCTCAAGAGACCCAGTACTTC	CASSQWVTPTGSQETQYF
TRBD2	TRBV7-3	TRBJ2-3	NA	TGTGCCAGCAGCTCACTTCTGGGGCCTAGCGGGAGGCCCGGACTCTACACAGATACGCAGTATTTT	CASSSLLGPSGRPGLYTDTQYF
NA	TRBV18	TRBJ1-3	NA	TGTGCCAGCTCTCGCTACCCATCAGGGTTGGCCTCTGGAAACACCATATATTTT	CASSRYPSGLASGNTIYF
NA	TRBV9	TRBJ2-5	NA	TGTGCCAGCAGCGTAGGACCGACGTACCAAGAGACCCAGTACTTC	CASSVGPTYQETQYF
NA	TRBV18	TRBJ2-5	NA	TGTGCCAGCTCAGCGACTTATCAAGAGACCCAGTACTTC	CASSATYQETQYF
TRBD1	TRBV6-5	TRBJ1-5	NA	TGTGCCAGCAGTTACATGGCAGGGGGGCAGCCCCAGCATTTT	CASSYMAGGQPQHF
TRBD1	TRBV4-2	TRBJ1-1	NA	TGTGCCAGCAGCCGAGAACAGGGGCGGGACACTGAAGCTTTCTTT	CASSREQGRDTEAFF
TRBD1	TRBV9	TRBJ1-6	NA	TGTGCCAGCAGCCCGGGACAGGGGAAAAATTCACCCCTCCACTTT	CASSPGQGKNSPLHF
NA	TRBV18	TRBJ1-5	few	TGTGCCAGCTCACCAGGGCAGGGCGATCAGCCCCAGCATTTT	CASSPGQGDQPQHF
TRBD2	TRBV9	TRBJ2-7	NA	TGTGCCAGCAGCGTAACTAGCGGGAGTCTATTTGGCGAGCAGTACTTC	CASSVTSGSLFGEQYF
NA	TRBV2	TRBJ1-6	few	TGTGCCAGCAGGGGTTTTGGGGGCTCACCCCTCCACTTT	CASRGFGGSPLHF
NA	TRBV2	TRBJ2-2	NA	TGTGCCAGCAGGGAAGAGACGAACACCGGGGAGCTGTTTTTT	CASREETNTGELFF
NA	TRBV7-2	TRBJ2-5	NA	TGTGCCAGCAGCTTAGCCCCAGGGACCCAGTACTTC	CASSLAPGTQYF
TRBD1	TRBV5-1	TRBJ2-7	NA	TGCGCCAGCAGCTTCGGGACAGGCGGCAACCCGGGGCTAGCGAGCTCCTACGAGCAGTACTTC	CASSFGTGGNPGLASSYEQYF
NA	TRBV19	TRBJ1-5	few	TGTGCCAGTAGCCGGACTCTTGGGGGCAATCAGCCCCAGCATTTT	CASSRTLGGNQPQHF
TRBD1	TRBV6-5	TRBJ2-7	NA	TGTGCCAGCAGGGGACCGGGACAGGGGTACGAGCAGTACTTC	CASRGPGQGYEQYF
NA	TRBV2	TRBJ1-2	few	TGTGCCAGCAGCGAGAACCGAAACTATGGCTACACCTTC	CASSENRNYGYTF
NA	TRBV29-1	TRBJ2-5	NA	TGCAGCGTCACCCGGGACCCATACCAAGAGACCCAGTACTTC	CSVTRDPYQETQYF
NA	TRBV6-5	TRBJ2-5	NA	TGTGCCAGCACCGGGGGAAAGACCCAGTACTTC	CASTGGKTQYF
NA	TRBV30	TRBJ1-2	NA	TGTGCCTGGAGTGTACAGGCAGCCGACTATGGCTACACCTTC	CAWSVQAADYGYTF